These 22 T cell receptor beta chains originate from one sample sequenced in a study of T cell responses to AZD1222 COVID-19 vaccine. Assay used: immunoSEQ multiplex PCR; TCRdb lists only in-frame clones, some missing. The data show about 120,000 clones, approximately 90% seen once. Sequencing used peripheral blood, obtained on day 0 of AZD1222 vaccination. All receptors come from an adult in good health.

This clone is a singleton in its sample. CDR3 coding DNA: TGTGCCAGCAGCGGACTAGCGGGAGGGATCCATGAGCAGTTCTTC. The encoded protein is CASSGLAGGIHEQFF. The gene calls are TRBV2 and TRBJ2-1, with 15 bases aligning to TRBD2. CDR3 length: 15 residues. J lost 8 bases, V lost 6 bases, and 5 bases had no gene match. The germline CDR1 and CDR2 sequences are SNHLY and FYNNEI. Together with reference TRBV2 and TRBJ2-1, the CDR3 gives the full variable domain: EPEVTQTPSHQVTQMGQEVILRCVPISNHLYFYWYRQILGQKVEFLVSFYNNEISEKSEIFDDQFSVERPDGSNFTLKIRSTKLEDSAMYFCASSGLAGGIHEQFFGPGTRLTVL.

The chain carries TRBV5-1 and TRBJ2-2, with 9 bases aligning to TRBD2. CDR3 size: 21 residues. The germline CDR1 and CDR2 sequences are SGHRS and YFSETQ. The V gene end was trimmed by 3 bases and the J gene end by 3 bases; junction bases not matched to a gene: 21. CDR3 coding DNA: TGCGCCAGCAGCTCTGTCCTTAGGGCTAGCGGGATAAAAGTGGACACCGGGGAGCTGTTTTTT. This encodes CASSSVLRASGIKVDTGELFF.

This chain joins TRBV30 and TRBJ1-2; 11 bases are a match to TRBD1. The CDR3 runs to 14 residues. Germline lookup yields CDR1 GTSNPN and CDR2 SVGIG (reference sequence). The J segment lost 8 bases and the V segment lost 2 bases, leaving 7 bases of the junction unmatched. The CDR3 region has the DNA TGTGCCTGGAGTCCCTGGGACAGGGGGAAAGGCTACACCTTC. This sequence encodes CAWSPWDRGKGYTF. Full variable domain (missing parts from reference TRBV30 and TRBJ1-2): SQTIHQWPATLVQPVGSPLSLECTVEGTSNPNLYWYRQAAGRGLQLLFYSVGIGQISSEVPQNLSASRPQDRQFILSSKKLLLSDSGFYLCAWSPWDRGKGYTFGSGTRLTVV.

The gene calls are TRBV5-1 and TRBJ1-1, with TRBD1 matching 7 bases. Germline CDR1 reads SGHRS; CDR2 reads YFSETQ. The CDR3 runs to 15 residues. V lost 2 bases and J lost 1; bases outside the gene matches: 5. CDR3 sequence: CASSLTQGTNTEAFF. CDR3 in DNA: TGCGCCAGCAGCTTAACACAGGGGACGAACACTGAAGCTTTCTTT.

The DNA of the CDR3 is TGTGCCAGCAGCCCAAGCCAGGGACAGGGACCCACAGATACGCAGTATTTT. It codes for CASSPSQGQGPTDTQYF. This chain connects TRBV4-2 to TRBJ2-3, with 9 bases matching TRBD1. There are 17 residues in the CDR3. The ends lost 4 bases at V and 2 bases at J; junction bases unmatched: 10. CDR1 is LGHNA and CDR2 is YNFKEQ in the germline V gene.

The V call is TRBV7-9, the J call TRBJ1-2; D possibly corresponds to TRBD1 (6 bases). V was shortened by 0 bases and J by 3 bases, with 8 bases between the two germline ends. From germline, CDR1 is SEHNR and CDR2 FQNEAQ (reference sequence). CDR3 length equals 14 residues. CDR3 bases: TGTGCCAGCAGCTTAGCAGGGGGAGACTATGGCTACACCTTC. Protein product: CASSLAGGDYGYTF.

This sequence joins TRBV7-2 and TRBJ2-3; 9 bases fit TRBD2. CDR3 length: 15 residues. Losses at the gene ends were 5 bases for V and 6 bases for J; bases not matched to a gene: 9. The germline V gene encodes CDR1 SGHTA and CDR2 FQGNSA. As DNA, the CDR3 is TGTGCCAGCAGCCCTAGGGCTAGCGGGAAGGATACGCAGTATTTT. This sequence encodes CASSPRASGKDTQYF. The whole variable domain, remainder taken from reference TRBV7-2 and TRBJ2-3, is GAGVSQSPSNKVTEKGKDVELRCDPISGHTALYWYRQSLGQGLEFLIYFQGNSAPDKSGLPSDRFSAERTGGSVSTLTIQRTQQEDSAVYLCASSPRASGKDTQYFGPGTRLTVL.

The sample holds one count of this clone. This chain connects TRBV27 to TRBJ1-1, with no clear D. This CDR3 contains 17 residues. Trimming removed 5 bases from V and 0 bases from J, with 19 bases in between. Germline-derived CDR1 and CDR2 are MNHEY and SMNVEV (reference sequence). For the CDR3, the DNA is TGTGCCAGCAGTCCTAGATCCACCCTACTAATGAACACTGAAGCTTTCTTT. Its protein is CASSPRSTLLMNTEAFF.

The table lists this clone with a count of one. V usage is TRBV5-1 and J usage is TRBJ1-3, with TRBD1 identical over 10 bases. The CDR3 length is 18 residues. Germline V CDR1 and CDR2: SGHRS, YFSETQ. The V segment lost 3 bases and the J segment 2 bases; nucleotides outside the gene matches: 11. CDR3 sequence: CASSSGTGVPGTGNTIYF. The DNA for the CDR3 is TGCGCCAGCAGCTCAGGGACAGGGGTTCCCGGTACTGGAAACACCATATATTTT.

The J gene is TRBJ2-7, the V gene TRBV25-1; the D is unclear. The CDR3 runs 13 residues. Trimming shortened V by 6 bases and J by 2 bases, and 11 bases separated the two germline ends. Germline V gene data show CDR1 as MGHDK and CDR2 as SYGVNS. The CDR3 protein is CASRGPPTYEQYF. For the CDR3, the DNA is TGTGCCAGCAGAGGCCCGCCGACCTACGAGCAGTACTTC.

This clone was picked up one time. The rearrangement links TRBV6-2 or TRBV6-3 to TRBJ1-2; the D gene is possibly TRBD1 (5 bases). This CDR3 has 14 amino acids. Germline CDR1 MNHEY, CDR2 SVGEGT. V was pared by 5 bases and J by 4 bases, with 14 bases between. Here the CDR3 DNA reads TGTGCCAGCAGTCCGGGACTGCGGGGCTATGGCTACACCTTC. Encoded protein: CASSPGLRGYGYTF.

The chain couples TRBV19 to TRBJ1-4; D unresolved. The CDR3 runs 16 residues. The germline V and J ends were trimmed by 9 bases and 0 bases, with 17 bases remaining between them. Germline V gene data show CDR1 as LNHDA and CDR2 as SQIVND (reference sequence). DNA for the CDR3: TGTGCCAGCAGCCGGAGCCCCTTGGCAACTAATGAAAAACTGTTTTTT. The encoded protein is CASSRSPLATNEKLFF. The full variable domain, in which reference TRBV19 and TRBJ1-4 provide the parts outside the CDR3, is DGGITQSPKYLFRKEGQNVTLSCEQNLNHDAMYWYRQDPGQGLRLIYYSQIVNDFQKGDIAEGYSVSREKKESFPLTVTSAQKNPTAFYLCASSRSPLATNEKLFFGSGTQLSVL.

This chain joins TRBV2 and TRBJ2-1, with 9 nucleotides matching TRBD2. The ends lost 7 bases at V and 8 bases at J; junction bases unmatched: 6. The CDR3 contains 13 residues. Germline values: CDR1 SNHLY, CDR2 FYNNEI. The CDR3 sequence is CASNAGGGYEQFF. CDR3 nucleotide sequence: TGTGCCAGCAATGCGGGAGGGGGCTATGAGCAGTTCTTC.

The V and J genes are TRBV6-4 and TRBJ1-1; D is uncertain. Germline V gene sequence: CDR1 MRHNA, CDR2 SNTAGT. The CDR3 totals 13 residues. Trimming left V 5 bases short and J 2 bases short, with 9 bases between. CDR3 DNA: TGTGCCAGCAGTATAGAAGCTAACACTGAAGCTTTCTTT. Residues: CASSIEANTEAFF.

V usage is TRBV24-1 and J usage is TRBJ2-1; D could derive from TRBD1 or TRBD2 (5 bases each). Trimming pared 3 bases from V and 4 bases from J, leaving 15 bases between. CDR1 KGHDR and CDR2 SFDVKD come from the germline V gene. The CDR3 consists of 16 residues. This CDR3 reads CATSDPRDGRYNEQFF. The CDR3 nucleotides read TGTGCCACCAGTGATCCCCGGGACGGTCGATACAATGAGCAGTTCTTC.

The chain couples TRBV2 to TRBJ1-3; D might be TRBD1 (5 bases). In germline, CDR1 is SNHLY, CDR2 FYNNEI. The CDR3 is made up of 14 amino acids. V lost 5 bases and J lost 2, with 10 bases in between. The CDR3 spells CASSRDVAGNTIYF. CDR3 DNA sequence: TGTGCCAGCAGTAGGGACGTCGCTGGAAACACCATATATTTT.

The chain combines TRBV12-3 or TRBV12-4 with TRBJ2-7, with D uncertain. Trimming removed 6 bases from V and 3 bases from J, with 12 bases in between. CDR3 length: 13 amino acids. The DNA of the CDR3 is TGTGCCAGCAGCCGTGGTGGGAACTACGAGCAGTACTTC. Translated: CASSRGGNYEQYF.

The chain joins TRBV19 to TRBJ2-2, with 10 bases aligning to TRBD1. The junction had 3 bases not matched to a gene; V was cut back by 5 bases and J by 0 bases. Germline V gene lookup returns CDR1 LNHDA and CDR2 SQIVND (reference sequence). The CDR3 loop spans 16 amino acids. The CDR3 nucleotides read TGTGCCAGTAGTGTAGGGACAGGGGCGAACACCGGGGAGCTGTTTTTT. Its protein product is CASSVGTGANTGELFF. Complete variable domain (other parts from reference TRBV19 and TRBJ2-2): DGGITQSPKYLFRKEGQNVTLSCEQNLNHDAMYWYRQDPGQGLRLIYYSQIVNDFQKGDIAEGYSVSREKKESFPLTVTSAQKNPTAFYLCASSVGTGANTGELFFGEGSRLTVL.

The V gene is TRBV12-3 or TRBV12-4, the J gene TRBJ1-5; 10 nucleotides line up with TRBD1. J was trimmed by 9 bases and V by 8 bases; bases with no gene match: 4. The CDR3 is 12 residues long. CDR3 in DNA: TGTGCCAGCGGGACAGGGGAACGGCCCCAGCATTTT. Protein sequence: CASGTGERPQHF.

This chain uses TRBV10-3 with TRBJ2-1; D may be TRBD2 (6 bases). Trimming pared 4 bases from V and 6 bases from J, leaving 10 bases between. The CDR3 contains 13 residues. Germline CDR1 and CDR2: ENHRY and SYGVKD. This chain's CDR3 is CAISGTSSNEQFF. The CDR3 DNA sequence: TGTGCCATCAGTGGAACTAGCTCCAATGAGCAGTTCTTC.

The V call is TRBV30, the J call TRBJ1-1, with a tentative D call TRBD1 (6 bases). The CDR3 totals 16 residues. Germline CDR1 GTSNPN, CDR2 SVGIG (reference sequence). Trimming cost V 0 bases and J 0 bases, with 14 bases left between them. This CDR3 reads CAWSVLLGTMNTEAFF. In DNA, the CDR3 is TGTGCCTGGAGTGTACTACTTGGGACAATGAACACTGAAGCTTTCTTT.

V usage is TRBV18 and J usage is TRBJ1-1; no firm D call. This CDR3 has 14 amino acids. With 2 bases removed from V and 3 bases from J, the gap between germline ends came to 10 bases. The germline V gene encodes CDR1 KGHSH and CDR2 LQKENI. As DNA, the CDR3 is TGTGCCAGCTCACCAAGGTCGAGGGACACTGAAGCTTTCTTT. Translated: CASSPRSRDTEAFF.